This TCR beta chain was captured in a study of blood T cells in healthy people across ages. With a J-beta primer mix and a sample-barcoded 5' primer, a second PCR ran 7 to 11 cycles. Each sample provided no less than 2.5 million CDR3-containing paired-end reads. TCRdb recomputed calls from the 5' RACE reads with MiXCR, one row per CDR3 protein. The sample records 590,000 or so distinct CDR3 sequences, approximately 30% being singletons. This clonotype was recorded many times. Germline lookup yields CDR1 DFQATT and CDR2 SNEGSKA (reference sequence). J was trimmed by 6 bases and V by 3 bases; bases with no gene match: 6. There are 15 residues in the CDR3.

The receptor was isolated from an elderly woman in good health. The chain links TRBV20-1 to TRBJ2-4, with 12 bases that match TRBD1. Sequences were obtained from blood. CDR3 nucleotides: TGCAGTGCTAGGAGGGACAGGGGGCGGGGAAACATTCAGTACTTC. This translates into CSARRDRGRGNIQYF.